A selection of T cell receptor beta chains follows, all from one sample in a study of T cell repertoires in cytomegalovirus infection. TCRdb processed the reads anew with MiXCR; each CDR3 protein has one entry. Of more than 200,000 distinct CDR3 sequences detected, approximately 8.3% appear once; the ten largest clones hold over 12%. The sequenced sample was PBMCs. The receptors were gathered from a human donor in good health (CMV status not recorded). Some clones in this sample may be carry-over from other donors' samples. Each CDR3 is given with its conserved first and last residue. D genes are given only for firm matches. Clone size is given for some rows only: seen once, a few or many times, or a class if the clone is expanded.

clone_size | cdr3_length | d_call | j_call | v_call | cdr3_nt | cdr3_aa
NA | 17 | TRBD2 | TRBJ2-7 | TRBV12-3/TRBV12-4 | TGTGCCAGCAGTTTAGGGACTAGCGGTAGGAGCTCCTACGAGCAGTACTTC | CASSLGTSGRSSYEQYF
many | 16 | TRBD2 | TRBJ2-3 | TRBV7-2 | TGTGCCAGCAGCCCGGGACTAGCGATTAACACAGATACGCAGTATTTT | CASSPGLAINTDTQYF
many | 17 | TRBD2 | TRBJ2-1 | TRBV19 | TGTGCCAGTAGAGCGGGGTTAGCGGGAGGTTACTACAATGAGCAGTTCTTC | CASRAGLAGGYYNEQFF
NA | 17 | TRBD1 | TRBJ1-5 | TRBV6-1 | TGTGCCAGCAGAAGACAGGGTAGGATCTATAGCAATCAGCCCCAGCATTTT | CASRRQGRIYSNQPQHF
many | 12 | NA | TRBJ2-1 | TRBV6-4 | TGTGCCAGCAGCTCGACGTTCGGTGAGCAGTTCTTC | CASSSTFGEQFF
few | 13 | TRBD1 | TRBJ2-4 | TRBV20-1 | TGCAGTGCTAGAGGGACAGGTGTGAACATTCAGTACTTC | CSARGTGVNIQYF
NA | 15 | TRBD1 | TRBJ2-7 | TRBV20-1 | TGCAGTGTTACCCTTACAGGGGGTACTGCCTACGAGCAGTACTTC | CSVTLTGGTAYEQYF
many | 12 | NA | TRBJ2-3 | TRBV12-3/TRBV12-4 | TGTGCCAGCAGCTTAGGTGCAGATACGCAGTATTTT | CASSLGADTQYF
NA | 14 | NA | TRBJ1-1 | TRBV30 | TGTGCCTGGAGGGGGGCAGGGAAAGGCACTGAAGCTTTCTTT | CAWRGAGKGTEAFF
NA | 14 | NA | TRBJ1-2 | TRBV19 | TGTGCCAGTAGTATTGGGGGGCCTCAGTATGGCTACACCTTC | CASSIGGPQYGYTF
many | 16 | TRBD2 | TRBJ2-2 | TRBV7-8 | TGTGCCAGCAGACCCCGTCTAGCGGGGAACACCGGGGAGCTGTTTTTT | CASRPRLAGNTGELFF
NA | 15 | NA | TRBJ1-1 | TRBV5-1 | TGCGCCAGCAGCTTGGGTATGGGGCCGGTCACTGAAGCTTTCTTT | CASSLGMGPVTEAFF
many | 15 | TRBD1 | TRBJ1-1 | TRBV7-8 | TGTGCCAGCAGCCGTCCCGGGACAGGGAGAACTGAAGCTTTCTTT | CASSRPGTGRTEAFF
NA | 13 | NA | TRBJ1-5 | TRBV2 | TGTGCCAGCAGGTCCCCCAGTGATCAGCCCCAGCATTTT | CASRSPSDQPQHF
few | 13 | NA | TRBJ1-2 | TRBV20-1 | TGCAGTGCTAAAGACAGGCAGTTTCATGGCTACACCTTC | CSAKDRQFHGYTF
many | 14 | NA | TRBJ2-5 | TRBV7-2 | TGTGCCAGCAGCCCCGCCGGGACGGAAGAGACCCAGTACTTC | CASSPAGTEETQYF
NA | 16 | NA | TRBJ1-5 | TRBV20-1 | TGCAGTGCTAGACGGCTCGGCATGGCGGGGGATCAGCCCCAGCATTTT | CSARRLGMAGDQPQHF
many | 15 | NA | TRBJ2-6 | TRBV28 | TGTGCCAGCAGTCCCTCCGGGCCTGGGGCCAACGTCCTGACTTTC | CASSPSGPGANVLTF
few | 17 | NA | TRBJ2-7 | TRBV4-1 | TGCGCCAGCAGCCAAGATCCTGGGGCAGGGGCCAGGGACGAGCAGTACTTC | CASSQDPGAGARDEQYF
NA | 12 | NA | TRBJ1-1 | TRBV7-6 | TGTGCCAGCGAGTGGAGGGTGGATGAAGCTTTCTTT | CASEWRVDEAFF
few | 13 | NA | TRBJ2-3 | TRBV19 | TGTGCCAGTAGTATGGTAGACTGGGTTCCGCAGGATTTT | CASSMVDWVPQDF
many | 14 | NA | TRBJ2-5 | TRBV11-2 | TGTGCCAGCAGCTTTCGGTTGGGTGAAGAGACCCAGTACTTC | CASSFRLGEETQYF
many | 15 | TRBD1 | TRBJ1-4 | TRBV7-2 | TGTGCCAGCAGCGGCCGACAGGGAACGAATGAAAAACTGTTTTTT | CASSGRQGTNEKLFF
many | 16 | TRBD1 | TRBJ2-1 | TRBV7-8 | TGTGCCAGCAGCTTAACAGGGGCCCCATCGAGCAATGAGCAGTTCTTC | CASSLTGAPSSNEQFF
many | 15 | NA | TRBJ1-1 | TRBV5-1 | TGCGCCAGCAATCAGGACCCACAGGGAATCACTGAAGCTTTCTTT | CASNQDPQGITEAFF
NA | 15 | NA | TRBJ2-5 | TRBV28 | TGTGCCAGCAGTGGTATAATAGGGAATCAAGAGACCCAGTACTTC | CASSGIIGNQETQYF
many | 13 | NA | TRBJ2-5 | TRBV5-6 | TGTGCCAGCAGCTTGGTTAAGCGAGAGACCCAGTACTTC | CASSLVKRETQYF
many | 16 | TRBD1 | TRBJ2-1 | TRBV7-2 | TGTGCCAGCAGCTTAGTAGGACAGGGGTATAGGAATGAGCAGTTCTTC | CASSLVGQGYRNEQFF
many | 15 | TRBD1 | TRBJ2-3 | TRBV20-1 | TGCAGTGCTAGTGCCGGACAGGGTAGCACAGATACGCAGTATTTT | CSASAGQGSTDTQYF
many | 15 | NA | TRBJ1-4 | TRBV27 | TGTGCCAGCAGTGACAGGTCTTTGACCGGGGAAAAACTGTTTTTT | CASSDRSLTGEKLFF
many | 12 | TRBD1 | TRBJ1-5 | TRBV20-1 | TGCAGTGCTACAGGGGGTTATCAGCCCCAGCATTTT | CSATGGYQPQHF
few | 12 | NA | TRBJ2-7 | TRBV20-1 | TGCAGTGCCGCGGGGGCTGGGTACGAGCAGTACTTC | CSAAGAGYEQYF
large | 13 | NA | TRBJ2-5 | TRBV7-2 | TGTGCCAGCAGCTCTTCACAGGGTCAGACCCAGTACTTC | CASSSSQGQTQYF
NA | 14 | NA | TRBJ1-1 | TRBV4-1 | TGCGCCAGCAGCCAAGAGTGGGGGGCGCCTGAAGCTTTCTTT | CASSQEWGAPEAFF
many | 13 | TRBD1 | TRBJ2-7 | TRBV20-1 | TGCAGTGCAAGGGACAGGGGAATCTACGAGCAGTACTTC | CSARDRGIYEQYF
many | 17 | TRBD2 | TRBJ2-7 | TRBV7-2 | TGTGCCAGCAGCCGGACTAGCGGGGGCGCCAGCTCCTACGAGCAGTACTTC | CASSRTSGGASSYEQYF
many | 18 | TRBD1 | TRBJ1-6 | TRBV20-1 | TGCAGTGCTAGAGGCGGACAGGGGGCAGGATCCTATAATTCACCCCTCCACTTT | CSARGGQGAGSYNSPLHF
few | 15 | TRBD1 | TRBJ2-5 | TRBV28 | TGTGCCAGCAGTGGGACCGGGACAGGACAAGAGACCCAGTACTTC | CASSGTGTGQETQYF
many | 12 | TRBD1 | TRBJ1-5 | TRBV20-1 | TGCAGTGCTGGACAGGGGGGGCAGCCCCAGCATTTT | CSAGQGGQPQHF
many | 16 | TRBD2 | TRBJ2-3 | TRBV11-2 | TGTGCCAGCAGCTTAGATCTAGCGGGGGGGCAAAATACGCAGTATTTT | CASSLDLAGGQNTQYF
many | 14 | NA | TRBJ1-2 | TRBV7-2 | TGTGCCAGCAGCTTAATAAAGGCTAACTATGGCTACACCTTC | CASSLIKANYGYTF
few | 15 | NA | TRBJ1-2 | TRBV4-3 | TGCGCCAGCAGCCAAACGGGACGGCGAAACTATGGCTACACCTTC | CASSQTGRRNYGYTF
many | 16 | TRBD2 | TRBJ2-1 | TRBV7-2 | TGTGCCAGCAGCTTAGAGGCTAGCGGGGGTTGGAATGAGCAGTTCTTC | CASSLEASGGWNEQFF
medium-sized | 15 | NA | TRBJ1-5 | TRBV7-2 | TGTGCCAGCAGCTTAGGGACGTTAAGCAATCAGCCCCAGCATTTT | CASSLGTLSNQPQHF
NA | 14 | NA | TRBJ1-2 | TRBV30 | TGTGCCTGGAGTGATCACCCCGGGACCTATGGCTACACCTTC | CAWSDHPGTYGYTF
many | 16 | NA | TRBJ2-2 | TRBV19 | TGTGCCAGTAGTATTATTAGCGGAGTGAACACCGGGGAGCTGTTTTTT | CASSIISGVNTGELFF
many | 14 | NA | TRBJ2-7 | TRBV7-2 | TGTGCCAGCAGCTCCTATGCCCCGTCGGTAAAGCAGTACTTC | CASSSYAPSVKQYF
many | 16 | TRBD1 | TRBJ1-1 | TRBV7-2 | TGTGCCAGCAGCTTAGACCAGACAGGGTTGAACACTGAAGCTTTCTTT | CASSLDQTGLNTEAFF
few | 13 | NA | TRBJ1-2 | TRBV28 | TGTGCCAGCAGTTTGCAACGGAACTATGGCTACACCTTC | CASSLQRNYGYTF
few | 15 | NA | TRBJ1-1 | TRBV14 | TGTGCCAGCAGCCAAAGTCGCACTGACAGCGCGGAAGCTTTCTTT | CASSQSRTDSAEAFF
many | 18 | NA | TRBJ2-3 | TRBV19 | TGTGCCAGTAGTTCGCATCTCGGGCAGACACAAAGCACAGATACGCAGTATTTT | CASSSHLGQTQSTDTQYF
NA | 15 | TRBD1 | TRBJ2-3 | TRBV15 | TGTGCCACCAGCCCACCGGGACAGGGGGCAGATACGCAGTATTTT | CATSPPGQGADTQYF
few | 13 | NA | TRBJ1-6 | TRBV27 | TGTGCCAGCAGTTTATCTGGGGACTCACCCCTCCACTTT | CASSLSGDSPLHF